The 5 T cell receptor beta chains reported below all come from one sample, sequenced in a study of low-dose radiotherapy and immunotherapy resistance in tumors (dated 2022 in TCRdb). The meaning of the sample's time point label: after trial treatment. This sample's treatment or condition label indicates: LDRT plus nivolumab, ipilimumab, low-dose cyclophosphamide and aspirin (RACIN trial). Sequencer: Illumina HiSeq 2500. First-strand cDNA was synthesized with Superscript III and a set of TRAV- and TRBV-specific primers, covering both TCRalpha and TCRbeta chains. TCRs were amplified with Phusion for about 22 PCR cycles using a constant-region primer together with the adapter attached to the V primers. Using fastp at Q25 and MiXCR, TCRdb reprocessed the public reads and kept productive beta chains. A single entry per CDR3 protein holds the most common genes and DNA from its merged rows. The sample yields tens of thousands of distinct CDR3 sequences; 20% to 25% were counted once. The top ten clones comprise roughly 12% of the sample.

The sample here was PBMCs, taken after low-dose radiotherapy plus immunotherapy. The receptors originated from a female donor with ovarian cancer.

This clonotype was detected many times. The gene calls are TRBV6-6 and TRBJ2-7; TRBD2 matches at 9 bases. Germline V CDR1 and CDR2: MNHNY, SVGAGI (reference sequence). V was clipped by 6 bases and J by 0 bases; unmatched bases: 9. This CDR3 contains 16 residues. Here the CDR3 reads CASRTGLAGPSYEQYF. The DNA of the CDR3 is TGTGCCAGCAGGACTGGTCTAGCGGGGCCCTCCTACGAGCAGTACTTC.

This clonotype has just a few counts. V is TRBV18 and J is TRBJ2-2; TRBD2 agrees at 10 bases. CDR1 is KGHSH and CDR2 is LQKENI in the germline V gene. This CDR3 has 17 residues. The ends lost 0 bases at V and 3 bases at J; junction bases unmatched: 4. CDR3 loop: CASSPPLGLADTGELFF. CDR3 nucleotides: TGTGCCAGCTCACCACCTCTCGGACTAGCGGACACCGGGGAGCTGTTTTTT. Together with reference TRBV18 and TRBJ2-2, the CDR3 gives the full variable domain: NAGVMQNPRHLVRRRGQEARLRCSPMKGHSHVYWYRQLPEEGLKFMVYLQKENIIDESGMPKERFSAEFPKEGPSILRIQQVVRGDSAAYFCASSPPLGLADTGELFFGEGSRLTVL.

This clonotype was counted many times. This chain joins TRBV29-1 and TRBJ2-5, with 14 bases identical to TRBD2. The junction had 4 bases not matched to a gene; V was cut back by 7 bases and J by 6 bases. The CDR3 contains 13 residues. Germline V gene sequence: CDR1 SQVTM, CDR2 ANQGSEA. The CDR3 protein is CSAGTSGRKTQYF. CDR3 sequence (DNA): TGCAGCGCTGGGACTAGCGGGAGAAAGACCCAGTACTTC. The complete variable domain, with remaining parts taken from reference TRBV29-1 and TRBJ2-5, reads SAVISQKPSRDICQRGTSLTIQCQVDSQVTMMFWYRQQPGQSLTLIATANQGSEATYESGFVIDKFPISRPNLTFSTLTVSNMSPEDSSIYLCSAGTSGRKTQYFGPGTRLLVL.

The sample holds many counts of this clonotype. J is TRBJ1-5 and V is TRBV12-3 or TRBV12-4; possibly TRBD1 for D (5 bases). This CDR3 has 17 residues. Trimming cost V 1 base and J 0 bases, with 13 bases left between them. CDR3 sequence: CASSLVLTVYSNQPQHF. CDR3 bases: TGTGCCAGCAGTTTAGTCTTGACAGTCTATAGCAATCAGCCCCAGCATTTT.

This clonotype came up many times. V gene TRBV5-1 combines with J gene TRBJ1-3; TRBD1 might be the D (5 bases). Between the trimmed V and J ends, which lost 6 bases and 0 bases, there was a span of 13 bases. This CDR3 is built from 15 residues. Germline CDR1 SGHRS, CDR2 YFSETQ. CDR3 bases: TGCGCCAGCACTACTGGGACGGACTCTGGAAACACCATATATTTT. Protein product: CASTTGTDSGNTIYF.